The entry below describes one T cell receptor (beta chain). Its target is not known. These data come from a study of monozygotic twins with inflammatory bowel disease. Germline CDR1 reads SEHNR; CDR2 reads FQNEAQ (reference sequence). The CDR3 is 13 amino acids. Study outcomes and limitations: On the inverse Simpson index, IBD patients scored lower for TCRbeta diversity than healthy co-twins.

Every TCR library consumed 3,000 to 4,500 ng of total RNA. TCRdb re-called the 5' RACE reads; every CDR3 protein appears as one record, without DNA. This listing includes approximately 200,000 distinct CDR3 sequences. This chain links TRBV7-9 with TRBJ1-1. This clonotype was sampled from a human donor with ulcerative colitis or Crohn's disease, or a healthy co-twin of an affected twin (not recorded which). The source material was blood. CDR3 sequence: CASSVGVRTEAFF.